This T cell receptor beta chain derives from a study of glioma-infiltrating T cells after dendritic cell vaccination. Study information: Patients had newly diagnosed or recurrent glioblastoma and received dendritic cell vaccines.

No glioblastoma patient carried an isocitrate dehydrogenase mutation. CDR3 length: 17 amino acids. Losses at the gene ends were 0 bases for V and 2 bases for J; bases not matched to a gene: 7. Germline values: CDR1 ENHRY, CDR2 SYGVKD. Amplification used 60 V beta primers and 13 J beta primers. Some clones are missing from TCRdb's copy, which holds only in-frame ones; the method was immunoSEQ multiplex PCR. The data contain fewer than 75,000 clones, approximately 81% of them seen just once; the ten biggest clones take up roughly 8.2%. This clone was counted a few times. The V gene is TRBV10-3, the J gene TRBJ2-1; 7 bases align to TRBD2. The input for sequencing was blood, taken before dendritic cell vaccination. This TCR was recovered from a human donor with glioblastoma. The CDR3 here is CAISESIGLAAYNEQFF. CDR3 DNA: TGTGCCATCAGTGAGTCGATAGGGCTAGCGGCCTACAATGAGCAGTTCTTC.